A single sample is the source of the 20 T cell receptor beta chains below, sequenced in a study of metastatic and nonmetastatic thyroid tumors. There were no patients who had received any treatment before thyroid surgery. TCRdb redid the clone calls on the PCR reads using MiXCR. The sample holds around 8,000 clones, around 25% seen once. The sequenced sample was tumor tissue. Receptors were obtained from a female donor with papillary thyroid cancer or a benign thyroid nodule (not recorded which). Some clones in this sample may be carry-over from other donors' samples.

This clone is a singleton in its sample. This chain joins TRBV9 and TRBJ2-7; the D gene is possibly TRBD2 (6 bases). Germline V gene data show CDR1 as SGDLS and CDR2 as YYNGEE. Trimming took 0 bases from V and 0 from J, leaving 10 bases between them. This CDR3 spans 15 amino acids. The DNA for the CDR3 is TGTGCCAGCAGCGTAGGAGCCGGGAGCTCCTACGAGCAGTACTTC. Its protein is CASSVGAGSSYEQYF.

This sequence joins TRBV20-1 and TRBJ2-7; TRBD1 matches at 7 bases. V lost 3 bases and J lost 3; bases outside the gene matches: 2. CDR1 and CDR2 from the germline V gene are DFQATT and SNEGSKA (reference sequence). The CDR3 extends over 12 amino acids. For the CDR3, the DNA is TGCAGTGCTAGCGACAGGGACTACGAGCAGTACTTC. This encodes CSASDRDYEQYF.

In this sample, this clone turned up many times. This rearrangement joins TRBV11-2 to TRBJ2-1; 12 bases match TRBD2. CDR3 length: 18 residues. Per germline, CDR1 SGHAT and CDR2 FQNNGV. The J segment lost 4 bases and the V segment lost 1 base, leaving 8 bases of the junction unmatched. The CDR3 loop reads CASSLGLAGGSFYNEQFF. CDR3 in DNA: TGTGCCAGCAGCTTAGGCCTAGCGGGGGGGTCTTTTTACAATGAGCAGTTCTTC. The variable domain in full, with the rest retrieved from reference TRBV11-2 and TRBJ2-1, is EAGVAQSPRYKIIEKRQSVAFWCNPISGHATLYWYQQILGQGPKLLIQFQNNGVVDDSQLPKDRFSAERLKGVDSTLKIQPAKLEDSAVYLCASSLGLAGGSFYNEQFFGPGTRLTVL.

In DNA, the CDR3 is TGTGCCAGCAGCCCTCGGGGGGCGGGAGTAAACACCGGGGAGCTGTTTTTT. Amino acid sequence: CASSPRGAGVNTGELFF. V usage is TRBV9 and J usage is TRBJ2-2; D may be TRBD2 (7 bases). CDR1 is SGDLS and CDR2 is YYNGEE in the germline V gene. V was cut by 4 bases and J by 2 bases, with 18 bases left in between. The CDR3 runs to 17 residues. The entire variable domain, with the rest obtained from reference TRBV9 and TRBJ2-2, is as follows: DSGVTQTPKHLITATGQRVTLRCSPRSGDLSVYWYQQSLDQGLQFLIQYYNGEERAKGNILERFSAQQFPDLHSELNLSSLELGDSALYFCASSPRGAGVNTGELFFGEGSRLTVL.

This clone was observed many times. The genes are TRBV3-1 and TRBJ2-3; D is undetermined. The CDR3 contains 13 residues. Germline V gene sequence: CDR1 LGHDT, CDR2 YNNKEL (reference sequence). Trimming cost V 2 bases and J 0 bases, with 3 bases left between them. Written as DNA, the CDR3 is TGTGCCAGCAGCCAACCTAGCACAGATACGCAGTATTTT. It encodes CASSQPSTDTQYF.

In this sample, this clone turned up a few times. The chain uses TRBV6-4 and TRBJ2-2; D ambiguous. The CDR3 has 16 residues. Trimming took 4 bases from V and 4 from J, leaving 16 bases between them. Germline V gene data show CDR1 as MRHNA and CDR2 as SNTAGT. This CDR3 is CASSASGGLGTGELFF. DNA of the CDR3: TGTGCCAGCAGTGCATCAGGTGGTTTAGGCACCGGGGAGCTGTTTTTT.

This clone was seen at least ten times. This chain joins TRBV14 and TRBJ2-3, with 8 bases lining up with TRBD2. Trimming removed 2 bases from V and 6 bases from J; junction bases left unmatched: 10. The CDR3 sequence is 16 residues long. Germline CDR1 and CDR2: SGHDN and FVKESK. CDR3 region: CASSQNLGRVFDTQYF. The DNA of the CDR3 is TGTGCCAGCAGCCAAAACCTCGGGAGGGTTTTTGATACGCAGTATTTT.

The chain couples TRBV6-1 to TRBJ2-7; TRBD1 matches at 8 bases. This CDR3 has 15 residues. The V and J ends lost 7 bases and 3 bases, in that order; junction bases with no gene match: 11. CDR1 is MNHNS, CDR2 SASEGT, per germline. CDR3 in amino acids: CASIQRTGNIYEQYF. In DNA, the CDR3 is TGTGCCAGCATACAAAGGACAGGGAACATCTACGAGCAGTACTTC.

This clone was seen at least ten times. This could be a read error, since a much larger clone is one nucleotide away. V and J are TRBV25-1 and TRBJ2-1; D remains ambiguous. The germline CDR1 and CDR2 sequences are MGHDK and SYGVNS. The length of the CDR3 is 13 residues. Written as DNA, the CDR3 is TGTGCCAGCAGGGGTCAGTCCTGCAATGAGCAGTTCTTC. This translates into CASRGQSCNEQFF.

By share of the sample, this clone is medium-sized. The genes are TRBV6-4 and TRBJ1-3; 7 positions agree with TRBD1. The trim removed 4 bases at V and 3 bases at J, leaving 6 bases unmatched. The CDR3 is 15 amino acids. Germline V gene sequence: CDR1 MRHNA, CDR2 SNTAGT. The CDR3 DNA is TGTGCCAGCAGTGGGGGACAGATCCGTGGAAACACCATATATTTT. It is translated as CASSGGQIRGNTIYF.

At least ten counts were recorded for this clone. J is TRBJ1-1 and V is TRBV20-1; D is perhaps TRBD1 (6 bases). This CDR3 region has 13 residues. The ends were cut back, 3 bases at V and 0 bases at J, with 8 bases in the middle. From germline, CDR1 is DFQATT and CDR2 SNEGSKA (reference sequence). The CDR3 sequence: CSASGQMNTEAFF. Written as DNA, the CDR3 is TGCAGTGCTAGCGGACAGATGAACACTGAAGCTTTCTTT.

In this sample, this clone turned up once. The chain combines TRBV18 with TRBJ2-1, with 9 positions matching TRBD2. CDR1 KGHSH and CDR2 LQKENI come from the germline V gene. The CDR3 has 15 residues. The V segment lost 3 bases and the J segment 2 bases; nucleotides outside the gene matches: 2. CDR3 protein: CASSPAGGAYNEQFF. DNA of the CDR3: TGTGCCAGCTCACCCGCGGGAGGGGCCTACAATGAGCAGTTCTTC.

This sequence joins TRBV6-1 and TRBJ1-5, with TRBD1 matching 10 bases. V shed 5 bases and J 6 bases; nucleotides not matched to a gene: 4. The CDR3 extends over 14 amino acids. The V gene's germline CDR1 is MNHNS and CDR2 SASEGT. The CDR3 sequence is CASSPDRGSQPQHF. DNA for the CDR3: TGTGCCAGCAGTCCGGACAGGGGGAGTCAGCCCCAGCATTTT.

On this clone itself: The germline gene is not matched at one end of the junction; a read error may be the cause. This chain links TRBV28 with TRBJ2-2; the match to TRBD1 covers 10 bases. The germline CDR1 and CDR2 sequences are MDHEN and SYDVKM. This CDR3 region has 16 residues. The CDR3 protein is CASSALGQGFSGDLLF. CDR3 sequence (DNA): TGTGCCAGCAGTGCCCTGGGACAGGGGTTCTCCGGGGACCTGTTGTTT. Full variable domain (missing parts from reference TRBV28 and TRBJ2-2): DVKVTQSSRYLVKRTGEKVFLECVQDMDHENMFWYRQDPGLGLRLIYFSYDVKMKEKGDIPEGYSVSREKKERFSLILESASTNQTSMYLCASSALGQGFSGDLLFGEGSRLTVL.

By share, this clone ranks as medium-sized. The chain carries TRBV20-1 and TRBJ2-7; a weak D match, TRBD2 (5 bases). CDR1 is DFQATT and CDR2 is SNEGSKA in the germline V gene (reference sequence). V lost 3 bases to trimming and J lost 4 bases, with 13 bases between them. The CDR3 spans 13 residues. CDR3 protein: CSARDSLVYEQYF. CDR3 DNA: TGCAGTGCTAGGGACTCACTAGTTTACGAGCAGTACTTC.

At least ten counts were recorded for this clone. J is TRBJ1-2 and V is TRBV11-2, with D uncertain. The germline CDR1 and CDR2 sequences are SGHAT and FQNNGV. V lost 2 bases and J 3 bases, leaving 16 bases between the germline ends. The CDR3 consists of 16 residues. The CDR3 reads CASSLPGVQADYGYTF. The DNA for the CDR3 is TGTGCCAGCAGCTTACCCGGTGTTCAAGCCGACTATGGCTACACCTTC.

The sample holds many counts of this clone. DNA of the CDR3: TGTGCCAGCAGCTTAGGCGCGAGCTCCTATAATTCACCCCTCCACTTT. Protein sequence: CASSLGASSYNSPLHF. The chain recombines TRBV7-9 with TRBJ1-6; D is ambiguous. Germline V gives CDR1 SEHNR, CDR2 FQNEAQ (reference sequence). The ends were cut back, 1 base at V and 0 bases at J, with 7 bases in the middle. This CDR3 is built from 16 residues.

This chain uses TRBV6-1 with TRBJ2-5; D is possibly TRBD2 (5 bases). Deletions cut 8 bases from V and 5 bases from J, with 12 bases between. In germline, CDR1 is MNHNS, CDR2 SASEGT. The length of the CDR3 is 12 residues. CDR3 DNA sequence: TGTGCCAGCGGGAGACTCCTGGAGACCCAGTACTTC. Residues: CASGRLLETQYF.

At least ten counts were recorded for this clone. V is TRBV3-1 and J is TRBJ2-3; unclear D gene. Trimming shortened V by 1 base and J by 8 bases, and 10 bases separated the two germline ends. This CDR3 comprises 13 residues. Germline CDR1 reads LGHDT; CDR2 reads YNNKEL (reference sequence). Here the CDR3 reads CASSQAATGTQYF. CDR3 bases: TGTGCCAGCAGCCAAGCCGCTACCGGTACGCAGTATTTT.

CDR3 nucleotides: TGTGCCAGCAGCTCATATAATTCACCCCTCCACTTT. Residues: CASSSYNSPLHF. V usage is TRBV7-2 and J usage is TRBJ1-6; no clear D. Trimming took off 4 bases at V and 4 bases at J, with 2 bases between the two ends. Germline CDR1 and CDR2: SGHTA and FQGNSA. CDR3 length: 12 residues.